This T cell receptor (beta chain) was obtained from a study of blood T cell repertoires in COVID-19. Study overall: T cells, B-cell-depleted T cells, or PBMCs supplied cDNA or gDNA.

The junction had 12 bases not matched to a gene; V was cut back by 11 bases and J by 8 bases. Germline-derived CDR1 and CDR2 are SNHLY and FYNNEI. This CDR3 is 13 amino acids long. Only in-frame clones appear in the TCRdb table, and some are missing; sequencing was by immunoSEQ multiplex PCR. The top ten hold approximately 0.55% of the sample, which has some 140,000 clones, around 90% seen once. Input material: peripheral blood. The chain has TRBV2 and TRBJ1-2; 9 bases map to TRBD1. This receptor was taken from a man aged 50-59 years with acute or convalescent COVID-19. This chain's CDR3 is CAGGLRQGEGYTF. Written as DNA, the CDR3 is TGTGCCGGAGGTCTGAGACAGGGGGAAGGCTACACCTTC.